This TCR beta chain was found in a study of cytomegalovirus exposure and HLA in healthy donors. A multiplex PCR was run with 60 Vbeta primers and 13 Jbeta primers. Some clones are missing from TCRdb's copy, which holds only in-frame ones; the method was immunoSEQ multiplex PCR. This sample has 150,000 to 200,000 clones, with over 75% found just once. Trimming took 5 bases from V and 6 from J, leaving 11 bases between them. CDR1 is SGHTA and CDR2 is FQGNSA in the germline V gene. The CDR3 runs 13 residues. The sequenced sample consisted of PBMCs. This TCR was recovered from a man aged 45-65 years in good health and CMV-seropositive. The J gene is TRBJ2-1, the V gene TRBV7-2; a weak D match, TRBD2 (6 bases). The CDR3 DNA reads as TGTGCCAGCAGCCCATGGGGAGGCAATGAGCAGTTCTTC. Translated, it gives CASSPWGGNEQFF.